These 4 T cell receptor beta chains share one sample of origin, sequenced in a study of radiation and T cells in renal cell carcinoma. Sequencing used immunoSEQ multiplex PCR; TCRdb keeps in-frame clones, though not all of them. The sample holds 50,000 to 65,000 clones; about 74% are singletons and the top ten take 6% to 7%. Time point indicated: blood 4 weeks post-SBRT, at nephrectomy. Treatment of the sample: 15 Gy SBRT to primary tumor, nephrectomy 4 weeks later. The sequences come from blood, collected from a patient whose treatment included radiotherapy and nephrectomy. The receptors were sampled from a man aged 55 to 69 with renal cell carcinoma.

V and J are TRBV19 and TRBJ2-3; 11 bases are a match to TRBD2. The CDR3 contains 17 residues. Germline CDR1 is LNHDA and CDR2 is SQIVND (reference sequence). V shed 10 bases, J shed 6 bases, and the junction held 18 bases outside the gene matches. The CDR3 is CATLNVLAGGRRDTQYF. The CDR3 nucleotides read TGTGCCACCTTAAACGTCCTAGCGGGAGGCAGGAGGGATACGCAGTATTTT.

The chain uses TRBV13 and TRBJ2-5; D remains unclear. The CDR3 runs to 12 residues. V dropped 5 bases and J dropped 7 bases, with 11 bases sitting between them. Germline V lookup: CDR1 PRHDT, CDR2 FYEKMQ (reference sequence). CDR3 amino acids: CASSARPGTQYF. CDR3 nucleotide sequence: TGTGCCAGCAGCGCCCGTCCGGGGACCCAGTACTTC.

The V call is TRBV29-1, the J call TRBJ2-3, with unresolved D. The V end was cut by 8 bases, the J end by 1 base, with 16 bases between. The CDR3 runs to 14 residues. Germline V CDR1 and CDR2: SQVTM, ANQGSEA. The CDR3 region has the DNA TGCAGCCTCGCCGAAGGTCAACGCACAGATACGCAGTATTTT. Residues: CSLAEGQRTDTQYF.

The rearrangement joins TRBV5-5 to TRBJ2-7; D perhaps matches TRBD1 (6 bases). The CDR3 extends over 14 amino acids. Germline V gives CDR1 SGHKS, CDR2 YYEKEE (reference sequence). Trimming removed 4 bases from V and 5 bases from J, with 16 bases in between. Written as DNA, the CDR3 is TGTGCCAGCAGCACGGGACAAAGGACCAACGAGCAGTACTTC. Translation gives CASSTGQRTNEQYF.